The clone carrying this TCR beta chain came up many times. Antigen unknown. This sample stems from a study of blood T cells in healthy people across ages. Study-level results: Researchers report that TCR beta diversity correlated strongly with naive T cell percentage. Because donor CMV status was unknown, expanded clonotype changes were possibly confounded. In older individuals, TCR beta diversity per million T cells was lower, falling roughly linearly with age.

Then a second PCR, running roughly 7 to 11 cycles, was carried out with a sample-barcoded 5' primer and a J-beta primer mix. TCRdb used MiXCR to reprocess the 5' RACE reads, holding one entry per CDR3 protein. The sample lists just under 900,000 distinct CDR3 sequences, more than 25% seen once, with about 18% in the top ten. The receptor's source is an elderly woman in good health. Source material: blood.

The CDR3 loop is CSALQGGSQGYTF. Here the CDR3 DNA reads TGCAGCGCATTACAGGGGGGATCGCAAGGCTACACCTTC. J is TRBJ1-2 and V is TRBV29-1; 8 nucleotides match TRBD1. The CDR3 sequence is 13 residues long. Unmatched junction bases numbered 12, after V lost 7 bases and J lost 8 bases. Germline V gives CDR1 SQVTM, CDR2 ANQGSEA.